This TCR beta chain derives from a study of PD-L1 blockade in urothelial cancer. At the level of the study: Atezolizumab therapy began for patients in 2014, dosed at 1,200 mg intravenously every 3 weeks. Median blood clonality was about 0.086, with about 81,000 unique TCRs.

Trimming left V 0 bases short and J 2 bases short, with 12 bases between. The CDR3 covers 16 residues. Germline CDR1 and CDR2: LNHDA and SQIVND (reference sequence). Repertoires were generated with immunoSEQ multiplex PCR, while TCRdb's copy carries only in-frame clones and drops some. The sample records approximately 50,000 clones, roughly four fifths being singletons. Sample time point: pretreatment peripheral blood. Sampling of each patient yielded between 1 and 8 specimens, collected pretreatment and on-treatment. This clonotype was sampled from a man aged 45-65 years with urothelial cancer. This chain connects TRBV19 to TRBJ2-3; D might be TRBD1 (6 bases). The specimen comprised PBMCs, sampled around atezolizumab (anti-PD-L1) treatment. The CDR3 loop reads CASSIERGSYTDTQYF. CDR3 DNA sequence: TGTGCCAGTAGTATAGAGAGGGGGTCCTACACAGATACGCAGTATTTT.